The clone carrying this T cell receptor (beta chain) was found many times. Its target is unknown. Template material for amplifying TCR beta CDR3 regions consisted of RNA transcripts. Carried out on the TCR CDR3, a first-round RT-PCR used the HTBI primer set. From the multiplex PCR reads, TCRdb called clonotypes with MiXCR, one entry per CDR3 protein. This sample has around 270,000 distinct CDR3 sequences, with roughly 18% found just once. This sample was taken from a study of T cells in Graves' hyperthyroidism and ophthalmopathy. Regarding the study as a whole: Before onset, ophthalmopathy was predicted by the model a median approximately 6.7 months earlier.

V lost 0 bases, J lost 5 bases, and 8 bases lay in between. This CDR3 contains 13 residues. In germline, CDR1 is SGHAT, CDR2 FQNNGV. This sequence originates from a man in his fifties with Graves' ophthalmopathy. Sequenced sample: blood. The V and J genes are TRBV11-2 and TRBJ2-7, with no clear D. The CDR3 here is CASSLDRVDEQYF. The CDR3 nucleotides read TGTGCCAGCAGCTTAGATCGGGTAGACGAGCAGTACTTC.